This TCR beta chain emerged from a study of CD8+ T cells in alopecia areata. Study as a whole: For the treated group, dosing was oral tofacitinib at 5 to 10 mg twice daily. Overall study findings and caveats: Resident alphabeta T-cell populations of normal skin are likewise subject to sequencing in scalp samples.

Specimens obtained from alopecia areata patients comprised lesional scalp punch biopsies and peripheral blood. Sequencing templates came from extracted RNA that was reverse transcribed into cDNA. Clones were sequenced by immunoSEQ multiplex PCR, and TCRdb holds only the in-frame ones, with some missing. This table has roughly 250,000 clones, approximately 61% appearing once. CDR1 and CDR2 (germline): SQVTM, ANQGSEA. V lost 3 bases to trimming and J lost 3 bases; unmatched junction nucleotides: 3. This CDR3 contains 14 residues. A word on this clone: What it binds is unknown.

The rearrangement joins TRBV29-1 to TRBJ2-1; 9 nucleotides align to TRBD1. Here the sequenced sample was CD4+ T cells sorted from blood, taken at week 0. The sequence was obtained from a human donor with alopecia areata. CDR3 DNA sequence: TGCAGCGTTGACGGGACAGGGATCTACAATGAGCAGTTCTTC. Translated, it gives CSVDGTGIYNEQFF.